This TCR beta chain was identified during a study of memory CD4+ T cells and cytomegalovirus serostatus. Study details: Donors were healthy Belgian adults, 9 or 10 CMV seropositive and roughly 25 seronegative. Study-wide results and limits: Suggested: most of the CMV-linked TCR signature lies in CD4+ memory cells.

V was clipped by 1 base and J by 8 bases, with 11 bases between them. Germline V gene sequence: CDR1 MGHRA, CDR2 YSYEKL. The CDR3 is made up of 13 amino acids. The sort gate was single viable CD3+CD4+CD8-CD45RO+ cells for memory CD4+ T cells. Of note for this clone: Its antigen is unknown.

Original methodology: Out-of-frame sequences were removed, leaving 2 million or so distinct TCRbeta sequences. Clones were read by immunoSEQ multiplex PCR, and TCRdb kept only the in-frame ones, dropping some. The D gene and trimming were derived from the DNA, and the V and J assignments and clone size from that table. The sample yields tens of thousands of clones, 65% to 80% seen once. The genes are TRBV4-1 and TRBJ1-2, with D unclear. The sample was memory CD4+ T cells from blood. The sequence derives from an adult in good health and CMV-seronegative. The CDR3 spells CASSQGSLVGYTF. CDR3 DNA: TGCGCCAGCAGCCAAGGTTCCCTGGTCGGCTACACCTTC.